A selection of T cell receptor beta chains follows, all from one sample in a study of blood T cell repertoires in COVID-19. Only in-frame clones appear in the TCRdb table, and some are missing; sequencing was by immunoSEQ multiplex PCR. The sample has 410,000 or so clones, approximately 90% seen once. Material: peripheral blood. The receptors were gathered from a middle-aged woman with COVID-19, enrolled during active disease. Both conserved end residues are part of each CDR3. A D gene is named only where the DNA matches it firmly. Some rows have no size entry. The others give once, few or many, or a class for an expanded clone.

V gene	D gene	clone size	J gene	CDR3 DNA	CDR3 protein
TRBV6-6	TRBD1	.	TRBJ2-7	TGTGCCAGCAGTCCGAGGACAGGGCACACCTACGAGCAGTACTTC	CASSPRTGHTYEQYF
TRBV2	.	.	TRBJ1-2	TGTGCCAGCAGTGGGCAGGTCTATTATGGCTACACCTTC	CASSGQVYYGYTF
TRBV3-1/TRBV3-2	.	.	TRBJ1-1	TGTGCCAGCAGCAAAACAAGAACGAACACTGAAGCTTTCTTT	CASSKTRTNTEAFF
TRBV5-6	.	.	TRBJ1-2	TGTGCCAGCAGCCCTGGGCCAGCAAACTATGGCTACACCTTC	CASSPGPANYGYTF
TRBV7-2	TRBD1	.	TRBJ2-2	TGTGCCAGCAACCGGGACAGGTCTGTCGGGGAGCTGTTTTTT	CASNRDRSVGELFF
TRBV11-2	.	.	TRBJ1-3	TGTGCCAGCAGCACCCCCCAGAACACCATATATTTT	CASSTPQNTIYF
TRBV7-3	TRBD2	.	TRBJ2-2	TGTGCCAGCAGCTCTTTAGCGGGAGGAAGCACCGGGGAGCTGTTTTTT	CASSSLAGGSTGELFF
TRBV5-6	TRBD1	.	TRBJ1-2	TGTGCCAGCAGCTACGTGGACAGGGAGGAGGGCTATGGCTACACCTTC	CASSYVDREEGYGYTF
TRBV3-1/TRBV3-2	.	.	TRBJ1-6	TGTGCCAGCAGCCAAGGGCAGGGATATAATTCACCCCTCCACTTT	CASSQGQGYNSPLHF
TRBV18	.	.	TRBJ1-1	TGTGCCAGCCTAAAACAGCAGAACACTGAAGCTTTCTTT	CASLKQQNTEAFF
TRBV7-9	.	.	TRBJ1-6	TGTGCCAGCAGCTTTACGAGTTCACCCCTCCACTTT	CASSFTSSPLHF
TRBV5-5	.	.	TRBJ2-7	TGTGCCAGCAGCTTGGGGAGGACAGTCTCCTACGAGCAGTACTTC	CASSLGRTVSYEQYF
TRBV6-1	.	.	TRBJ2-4	TGTGCCAGCAGTGAAGCGGGGGGTCCTGGGAGTAAAAACATTCAGTACTTC	CASSEAGGPGSKNIQYF
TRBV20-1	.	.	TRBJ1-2	TGCAGTGCTAGTGCAGGGGTCGGCTACACCTTC	CSASAGVGYTF
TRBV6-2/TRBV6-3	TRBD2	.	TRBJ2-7	TGTGCCAGCAGCCAGGGGCTAGCGGGAGTAACGCAGTACTTC	CASSQGLAGVTQYF
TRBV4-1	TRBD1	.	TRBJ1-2	TGCGCCAGCAGCGGTCGACAGGGGAACTATGGCTACACCTTC	CASSGRQGNYGYTF
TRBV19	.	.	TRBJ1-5	TGTGCCAGTAGGAGCGACGATCAGCCCCAGCATTTT	CASRSDDQPQHF
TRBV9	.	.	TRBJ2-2	TGTGCCAGCAGAAACAGAGTGAACACCGGGGAGCTGTTTTTT	CASRNRVNTGELFF
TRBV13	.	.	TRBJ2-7	TGTGCCAGCAGCCTCGGGAGCTCCTACGAGCAGTACTTC	CASSLGSSYEQYF
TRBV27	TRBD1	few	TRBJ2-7	TGTGCCAGCAGCCAACCGGGACAGGGCTTACGATACGAGCAGTACTTC	CASSQPGQGLRYEQYF
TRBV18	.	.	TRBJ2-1	TGTGCCAGCTCACCACTGCCAGGGGCGACCTACAATGAGCAGTTCTTC	CASSPLPGATYNEQFF
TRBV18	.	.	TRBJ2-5	TGTGCCAGCTCACCACTTCACCTAGCGCTCGGGGAGACCCAGTACTTC	CASSPLHLALGETQYF
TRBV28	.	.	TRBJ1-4	TGTGCCAGCAGTTTTAGAGATGAAAAACTGTTTTTT	CASSFRDEKLFF
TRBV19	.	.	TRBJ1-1	TGTGCCAGTAGTATCCGGGGTGACACTGAAGCTTTCTTT	CASSIRGDTEAFF
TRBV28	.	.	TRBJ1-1	TGTGCCAGCAGTCCTCCGGGGAACACTGAAGCTTTCTTT	CASSPPGNTEAFF